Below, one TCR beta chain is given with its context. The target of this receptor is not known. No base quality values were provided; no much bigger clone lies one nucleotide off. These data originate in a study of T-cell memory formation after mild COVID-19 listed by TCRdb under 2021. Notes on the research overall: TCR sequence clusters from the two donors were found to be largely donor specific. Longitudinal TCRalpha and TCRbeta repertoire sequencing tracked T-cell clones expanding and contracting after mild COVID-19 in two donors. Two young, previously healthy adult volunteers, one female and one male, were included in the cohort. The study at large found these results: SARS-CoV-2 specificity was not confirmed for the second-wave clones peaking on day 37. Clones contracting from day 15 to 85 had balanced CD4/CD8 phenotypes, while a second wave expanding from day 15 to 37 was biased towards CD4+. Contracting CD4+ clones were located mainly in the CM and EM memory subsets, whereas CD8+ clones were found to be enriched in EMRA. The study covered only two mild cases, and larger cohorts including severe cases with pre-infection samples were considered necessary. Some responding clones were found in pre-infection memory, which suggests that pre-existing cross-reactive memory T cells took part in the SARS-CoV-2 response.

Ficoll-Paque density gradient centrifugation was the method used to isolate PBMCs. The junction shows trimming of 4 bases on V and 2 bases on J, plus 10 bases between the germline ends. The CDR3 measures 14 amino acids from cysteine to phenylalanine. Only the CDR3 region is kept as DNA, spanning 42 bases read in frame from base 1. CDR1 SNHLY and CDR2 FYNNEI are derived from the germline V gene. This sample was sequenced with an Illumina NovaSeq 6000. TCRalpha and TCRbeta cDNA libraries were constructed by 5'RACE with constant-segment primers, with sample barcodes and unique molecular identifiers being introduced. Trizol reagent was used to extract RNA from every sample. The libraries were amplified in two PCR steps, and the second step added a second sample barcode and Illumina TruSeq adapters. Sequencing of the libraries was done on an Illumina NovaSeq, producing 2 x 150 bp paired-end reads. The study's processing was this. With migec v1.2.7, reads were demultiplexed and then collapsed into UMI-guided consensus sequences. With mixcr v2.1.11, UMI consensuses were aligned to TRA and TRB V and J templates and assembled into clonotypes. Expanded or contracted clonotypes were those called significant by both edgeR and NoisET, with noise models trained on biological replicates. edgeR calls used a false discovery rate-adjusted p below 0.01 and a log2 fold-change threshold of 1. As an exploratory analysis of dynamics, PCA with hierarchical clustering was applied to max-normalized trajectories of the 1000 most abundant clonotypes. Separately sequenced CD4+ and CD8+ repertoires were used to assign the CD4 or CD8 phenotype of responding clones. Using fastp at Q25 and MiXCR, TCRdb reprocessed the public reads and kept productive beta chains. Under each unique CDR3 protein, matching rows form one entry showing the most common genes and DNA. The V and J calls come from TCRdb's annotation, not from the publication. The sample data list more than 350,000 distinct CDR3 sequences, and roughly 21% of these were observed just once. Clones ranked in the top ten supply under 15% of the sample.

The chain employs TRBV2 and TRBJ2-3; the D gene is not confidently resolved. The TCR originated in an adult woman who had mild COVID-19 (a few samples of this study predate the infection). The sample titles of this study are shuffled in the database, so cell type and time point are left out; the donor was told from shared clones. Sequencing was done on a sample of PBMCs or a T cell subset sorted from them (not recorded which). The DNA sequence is TGTGCCAGCAGTGTTCGCACACCCACAGATACGCAGTATTTT. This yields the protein CASSVRTPTDTQYF.